This T cell receptor (beta chain) originates from a study of T cell responses to AZD1222 COVID-19 vaccine. Broader study findings: The CD4 TCRs associated with vaccination extended across spike and predominated at 160-218 and 743-854.

About this clone itself: Antigen unknown.

Generated by immunoSEQ multiplex PCR, the TCRdb table keeps only in-frame clones and is missing some. This sample has some 190,000 clones, with about 86% found just once. The CDR3 has 14 residues. Germline assignment: CDR1 MNHEY and CDR2 SMNVEV (reference sequence). Trimming removed 2 bases from V and 6 bases from J, with 8 bases in between. The genes are TRBV27 and TRBJ1-6; D is possibly TRBD1 (5 bases). The sequencing used peripheral blood, collected on day 0 of AZD1222 vaccination. The TCR originated in an adult in good health. Here the CDR3 reads CASSLDSFNSPLHF. The DNA for the CDR3 is TGTGCCAGCAGTTTAGACAGCTTTAATTCACCCCTCCACTTT.